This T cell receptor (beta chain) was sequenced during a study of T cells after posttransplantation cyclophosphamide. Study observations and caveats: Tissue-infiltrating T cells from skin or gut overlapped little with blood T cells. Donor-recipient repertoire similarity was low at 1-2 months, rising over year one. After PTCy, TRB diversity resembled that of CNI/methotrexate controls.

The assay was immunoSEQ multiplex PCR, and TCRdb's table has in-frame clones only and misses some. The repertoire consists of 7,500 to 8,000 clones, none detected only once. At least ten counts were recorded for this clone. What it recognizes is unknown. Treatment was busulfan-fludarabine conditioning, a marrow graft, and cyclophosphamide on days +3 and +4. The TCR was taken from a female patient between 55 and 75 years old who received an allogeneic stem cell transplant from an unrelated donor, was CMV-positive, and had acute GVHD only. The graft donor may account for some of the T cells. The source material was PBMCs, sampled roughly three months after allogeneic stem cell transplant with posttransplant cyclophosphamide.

The CDR3 spells CASKGQGNYGYTF. CDR3 in DNA: TGTGCCAGTAAGGGACAGGGCAACTATGGCTACACCTTC. This sequence joins TRBV2 and TRBJ1-2; 9 bases are a match to TRBD1. From germline, CDR1 is SNHLY and CDR2 FYNNEI. V shed 9 bases, J shed 2 bases, and the junction held 4 bases outside the gene matches. CDR3 length: 13 residues.